This T cell receptor (beta chain) was sequenced during a study of T cell changes during pregnancy in multiple sclerosis. Only one count was recorded for this clone. Germline V lookup: CDR1 SGDLS, CDR2 YYNGEE. Trimming took 3 bases from V and 8 from J, leaving 21 bases between them. CDR3 length: 16 amino acids. The method was immunoSEQ multiplex PCR; TCRdb's version includes in-frame clones alone and lacks a portion of them. The sample consists of tens of thousands of clones, about 93% of them appearing once. Here the sequenced sample was CD4+ T cells from peripheral blood mononuclear cells, taken in the second trimester of pregnancy. The chain couples TRBV9 to TRBJ1-3; D possibly corresponds to TRBD1 (5 bases). The TCR comes from a female donor with multiple sclerosis, enrolled in a pregnancy study. The chain's CDR3 is CASSAGPGEGRHTIYF. The DNA of the CDR3 is TGTGCCAGCAGCGCCGGACCGGGGGAAGGTCGCCACACCATATATTTT.